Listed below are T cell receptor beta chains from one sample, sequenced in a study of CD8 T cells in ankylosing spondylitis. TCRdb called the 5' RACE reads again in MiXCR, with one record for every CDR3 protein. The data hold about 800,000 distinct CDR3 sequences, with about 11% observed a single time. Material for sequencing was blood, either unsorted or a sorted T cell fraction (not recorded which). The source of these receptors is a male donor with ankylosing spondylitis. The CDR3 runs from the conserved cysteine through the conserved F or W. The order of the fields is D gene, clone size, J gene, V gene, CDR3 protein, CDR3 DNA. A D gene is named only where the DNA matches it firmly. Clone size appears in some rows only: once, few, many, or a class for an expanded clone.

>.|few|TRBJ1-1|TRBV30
CAWSVMQNTEAFF
TGTGCCTGGAGTGTGATGCAGAACACTGAAGCTTTCTTT
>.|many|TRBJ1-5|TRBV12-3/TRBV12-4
CASSQGPHSNQPQHF
TGTGCCAGCAGTCAGGGACCACATAGCAATCAGCCCCAGCATTTT
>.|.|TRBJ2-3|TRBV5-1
CASRLGTDTQYF
TGCGCCAGCAGGTTGGGGACAGATACGCAGTATTTT
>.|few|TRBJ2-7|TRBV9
CASSVGGDSGYEQYF
TGTGCCAGCAGCGTAGGTGGGGACTCAGGCTACGAGCAGTACTTC
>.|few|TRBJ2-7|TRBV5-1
CASSTSLGTHLGEQYF
TGCGCCAGCAGCACCTCTCTCGGTACCCATCTAGGCGAGCAGTACTTC
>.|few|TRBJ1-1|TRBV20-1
CSASAGGANTEAFF
TGCAGTGCTAGCGCGGGCGGAGCGAACACTGAAGCTTTCTTT
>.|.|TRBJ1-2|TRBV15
CATSRGEVGNGYTF
TGTGCCACCAGCAGAGGGGAGGTCGGCAACGGCTACACCTTC
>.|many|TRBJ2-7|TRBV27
CASSLVRSSYEQYF
TGTGCCAGCAGCTTAGTCAGGAGCTCCTACGAGCAGTACTTC
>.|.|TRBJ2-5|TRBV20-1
CSASRPGRIQETQYF
TGCAGTGCTAGCCGGCCAGGGCGGATTCAAGAGACCCAGTACTTC
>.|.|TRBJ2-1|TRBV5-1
CASNFRETNQLYNEQFF
TGCGCCAGCAACTTCAGGGAAACAAACCAACTCTACAATGAGCAGTTCTTC
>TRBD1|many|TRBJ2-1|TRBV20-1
CSAEGAFEDSDEQFF
TGCAGTGCCGAGGGGGCCTTCGAAGATTCCGATGAGCAGTTCTTC
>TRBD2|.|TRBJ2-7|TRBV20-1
CSARDSRGAYEQYF
TGCAGTGCTAGAGATAGCCGGGGGGCCTACGAGCAGTACTTC
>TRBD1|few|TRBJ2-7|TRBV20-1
CSASDRGFYEQYF
TGCAGTGCTAGTGACAGGGGATTCTACGAGCAGTACTTC
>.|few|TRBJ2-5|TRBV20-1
CSARDTGWEETQYF
TGCAGTGCTAGGGACACAGGGTGGGAGGAGACCCAGTACTTC
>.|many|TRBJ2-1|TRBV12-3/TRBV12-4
CASVSLVTHNEQFF
TGTGCCAGCGTCTCACTAGTCACCCACAATGAGCAGTTCTTC
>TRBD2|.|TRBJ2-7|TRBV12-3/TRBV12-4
CASSFAAAGGPYEQYF
TGTGCCAGCAGTTTTGCCGCAGCGGGAGGCCCCTACGAGCAGTACTTC
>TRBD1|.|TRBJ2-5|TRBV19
CASSIQGARETQYF
TGTGCCAGTAGTATTCAGGGGGCAAGAGAGACCCAGTACTTC
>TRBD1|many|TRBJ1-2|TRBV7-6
CASSPDRAGYTF
TGTGCCAGCAGCCCCGACAGGGCTGGCTACACCTTC
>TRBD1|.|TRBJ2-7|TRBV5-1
CASSLRGGGNEQYF
TGCGCCAGCAGCTTGAGAGGGGGCGGAAACGAGCAGTACTTC
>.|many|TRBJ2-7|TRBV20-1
CSASPDPYEQYF
TGCAGTGCTAGTCCCGATCCTTACGAGCAGTACTTC
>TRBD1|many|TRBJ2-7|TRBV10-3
CAISEVGQLYEQYF
TGTGCCATCAGTGAGGTGGGACAGCTCTACGAGCAGTACTTC
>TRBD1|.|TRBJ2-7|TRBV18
CASSPIGQGAEQYF
TGTGCCAGCTCACCTATCGGACAGGGGGCCGAGCAGTACTTC
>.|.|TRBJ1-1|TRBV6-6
CASSVIRGEAFF
TGTGCCAGCAGCGTTATTAGGGGTGAAGCTTTCTTT
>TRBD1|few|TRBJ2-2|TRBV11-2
CASSTDRWTGELFF
TGTGCCAGCAGCACGGACAGGTGGACCGGGGAGCTGTTTTTT
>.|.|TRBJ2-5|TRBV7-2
CASSLGGHEVGTQYF
TGTGCCAGCAGCCTGGGGGGACATGAAGTTGGGACCCAGTACTTC
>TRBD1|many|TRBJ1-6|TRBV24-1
CATADGQGNSPLHF
TGTGCCACCGCGGACGGACAGGGGAATTCACCCCTCCACTTT
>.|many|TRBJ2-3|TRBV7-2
CASSRDSNTDTQYF
TGTGCCAGCAGCCGGGACTCAAACACAGATACGCAGTATTTT
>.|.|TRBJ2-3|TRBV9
CASSSGGLRSDTQYF
TGTGCCAGCAGCAGTGGGGGCTTACGCTCAGATACGCAGTATTTT
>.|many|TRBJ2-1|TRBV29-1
CSVNRYNEQFF
TGCAGCGTTAACAGGTACAATGAGCAGTTCTTC
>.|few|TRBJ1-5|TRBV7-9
CASSFDEGLSNQPQHF
TGTGCCAGCAGCTTTGATGAGGGGTTGAGCAATCAGCCCCAGCATTTT
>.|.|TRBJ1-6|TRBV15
CATSRERDSPLHF
TGTGCCACCAGCAGAGAGAGGGATTCACCCCTCCACTTT
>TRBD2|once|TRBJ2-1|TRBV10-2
CASTSLALGYEQFF
TGCGCCAGCACCTCACTAGCGTTAGGGTATGAGCAGTTCTTC
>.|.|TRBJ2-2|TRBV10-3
CAISETDSGGELFF
TGTGCCATCAGTGAAACGGACAGTGGAGGGGAGCTGTTTTTT
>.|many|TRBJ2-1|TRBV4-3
CASSQVGSRNEQFF
TGCGCCAGCAGCCAAGTGGGAAGTAGGAATGAGCAGTTCTTC
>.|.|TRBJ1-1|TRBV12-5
CAGGRSPNTEAFF
TGTGCTGGTGGACGTAGTCCGAACACTGAAGCTTTCTTT
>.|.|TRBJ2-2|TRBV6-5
CASRYIYPNTGELFF
TGTGCCAGCAGATACATTTACCCGAACACCGGGGAGCTGTTTTTT
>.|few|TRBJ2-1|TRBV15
CATSRDHRGEQFF
TGTGCCACCAGCAGAGATCATCGGGGCGAGCAGTTCTTC
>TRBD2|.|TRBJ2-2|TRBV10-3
CAIKGSGGSYTGELFF
TGTGCCATCAAGGGTAGCGGGGGGTCGTACACCGGGGAGCTGTTTTTT
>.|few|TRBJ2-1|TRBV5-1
CASSLVLGGDYNEQFF
TGCGCCAGCAGCTTGGTCTTAGGGGGAGACTACAATGAGCAGTTCTTC
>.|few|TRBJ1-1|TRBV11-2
CASSMPQSGAYEAFF
TGTGCCAGCAGCATGCCCCAAAGTGGGGCATATGAAGCTTTCTTT
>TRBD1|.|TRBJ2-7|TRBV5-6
CASRRPGQGYEQYF
TGTGCCAGCAGACGGCCGGGACAGGGCTACGAGCAGTACTTC
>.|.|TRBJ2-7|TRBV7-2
CASRRESSYEQYF
TGTGCCAGCAGGAGGGAGAGCTCCTACGAGCAGTACTTC
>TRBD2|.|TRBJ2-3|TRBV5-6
CASSTWGLAGGYTDTQYF
TGTGCCAGCAGCACGTGGGGACTAGCGGGGGGTTACACAGATACGCAGTATTTT
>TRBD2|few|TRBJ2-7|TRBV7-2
CASSGWGLAVDEQYF
TGTGCCAGCAGCGGATGGGGACTAGCGGTGGACGAGCAGTACTTC
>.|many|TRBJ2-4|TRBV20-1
CSAPRGGKNIQYF
TGCAGTGCCCCCCGAGGCGGGAAAAACATTCAGTACTTC
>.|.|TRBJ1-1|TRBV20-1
CSAIPGPGNTEAFF
TGCAGTGCTATCCCAGGGCCGGGGAACACTGAAGCTTTCTTT
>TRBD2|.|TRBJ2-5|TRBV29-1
CSVLAGVPGRAQYF
TGCAGCGTTTTAGCGGGAGTCCCGGGAAGGGCCCAGTACTTC
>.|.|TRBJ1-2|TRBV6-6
CASSPVSYGYTF
TGTGCCAGCAGCCCCGTCAGCTATGGCTACACCTTC
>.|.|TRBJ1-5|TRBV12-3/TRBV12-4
CASSYWGLDQPQHF
TGTGCCAGCAGTTACTGGGGGTTGGATCAGCCCCAGCATTTT
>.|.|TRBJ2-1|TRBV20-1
CSARDPSIGGGDNEQFF
TGCAGTGCTAGAGACCCCAGCATAGGCGGAGGAGACAATGAGCAGTTCTTC